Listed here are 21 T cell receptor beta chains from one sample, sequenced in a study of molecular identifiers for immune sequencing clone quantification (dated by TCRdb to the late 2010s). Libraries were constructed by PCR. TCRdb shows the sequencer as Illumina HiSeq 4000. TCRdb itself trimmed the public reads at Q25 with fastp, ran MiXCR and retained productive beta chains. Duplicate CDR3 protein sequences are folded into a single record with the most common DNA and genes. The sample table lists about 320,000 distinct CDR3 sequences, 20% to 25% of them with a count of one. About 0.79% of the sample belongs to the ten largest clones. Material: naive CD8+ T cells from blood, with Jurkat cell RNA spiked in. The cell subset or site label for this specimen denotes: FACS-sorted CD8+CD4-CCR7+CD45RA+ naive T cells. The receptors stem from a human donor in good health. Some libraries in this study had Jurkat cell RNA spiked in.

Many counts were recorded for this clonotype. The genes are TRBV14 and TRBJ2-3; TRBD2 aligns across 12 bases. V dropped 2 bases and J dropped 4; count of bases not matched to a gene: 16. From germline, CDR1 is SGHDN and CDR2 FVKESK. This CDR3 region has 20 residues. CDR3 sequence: CASSQLFNKGLAGNSDTQYF. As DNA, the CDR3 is TGTGCCAGCAGCCAATTATTCAACAAAGGACTAGCGGGAAACTCAGATACGCAGTATTTT. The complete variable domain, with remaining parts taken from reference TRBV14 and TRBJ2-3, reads EAGVTQFPSHSVIEKGQTVTLRCDPISGHDNLYWYRRVMGKEIKFLLHFVKESKQDESGMPNNRFLAERTGGTYSTLKVQPAELEDSGVYFCASSQLFNKGLAGNSDTQYFGPGTRLTVL.

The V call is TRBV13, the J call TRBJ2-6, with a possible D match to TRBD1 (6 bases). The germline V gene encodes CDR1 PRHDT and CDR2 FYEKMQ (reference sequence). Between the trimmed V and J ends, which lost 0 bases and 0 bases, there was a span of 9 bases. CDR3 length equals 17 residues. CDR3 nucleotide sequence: TGTGCCAGCAGCTTAGGGGGGGCTGGCTCTGGGGCCAACGTCCTGACTTTC. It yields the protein CASSLGGAGSGANVLTF.

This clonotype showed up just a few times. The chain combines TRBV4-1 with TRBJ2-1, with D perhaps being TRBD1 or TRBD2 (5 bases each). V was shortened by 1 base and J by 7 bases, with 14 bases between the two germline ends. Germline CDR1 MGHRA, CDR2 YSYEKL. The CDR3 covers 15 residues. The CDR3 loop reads CASSQVWGGGNEQFF. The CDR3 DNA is TGCGCCAGCAGCCAAGTATGGGGCGGAGGAAATGAGCAGTTCTTC.

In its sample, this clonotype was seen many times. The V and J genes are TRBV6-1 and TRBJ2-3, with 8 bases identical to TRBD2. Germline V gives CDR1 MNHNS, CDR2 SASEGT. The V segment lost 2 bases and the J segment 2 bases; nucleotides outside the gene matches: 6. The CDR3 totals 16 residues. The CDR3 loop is CASSEYGGGITDTQYF. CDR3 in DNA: TGTGCCAGCAGTGAATACGGCGGGGGGATCACAGATACGCAGTATTTT.

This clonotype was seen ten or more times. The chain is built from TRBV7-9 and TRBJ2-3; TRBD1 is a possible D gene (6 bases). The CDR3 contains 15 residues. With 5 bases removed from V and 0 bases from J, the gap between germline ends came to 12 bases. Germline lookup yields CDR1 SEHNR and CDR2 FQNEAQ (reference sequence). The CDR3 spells CASSPTGSSTDTQYF. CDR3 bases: TGTGCCAGCAGCCCTACAGGGTCTAGCACAGATACGCAGTATTTT.

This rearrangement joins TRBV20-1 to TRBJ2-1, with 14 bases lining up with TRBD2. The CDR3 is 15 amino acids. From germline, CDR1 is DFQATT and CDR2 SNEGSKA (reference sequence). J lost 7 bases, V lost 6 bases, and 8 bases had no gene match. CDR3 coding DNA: TGCAGTGCCCTAGGGACTAGCGGGAGTTTGAATGAGCAGTTCTTC. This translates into CSALGTSGSLNEQFF.

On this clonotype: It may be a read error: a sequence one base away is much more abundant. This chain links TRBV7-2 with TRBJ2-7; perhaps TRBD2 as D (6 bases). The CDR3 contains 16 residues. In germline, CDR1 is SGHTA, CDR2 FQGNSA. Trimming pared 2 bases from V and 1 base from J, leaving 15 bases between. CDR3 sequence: CASSLPQRGWSYEQYF. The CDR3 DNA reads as TGTGCCAGCAGCTTACCCCAACGGGGGTGGTCCTACGAGCAGTACTTC.

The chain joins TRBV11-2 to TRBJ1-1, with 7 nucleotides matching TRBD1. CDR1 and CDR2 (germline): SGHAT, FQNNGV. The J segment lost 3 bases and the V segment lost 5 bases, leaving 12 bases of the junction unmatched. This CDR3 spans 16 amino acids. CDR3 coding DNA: TGTGCCAGCAGCCCTACAGGGGTGAGGTATGACACTGAAGCTTTCTTT. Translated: CASSPTGVRYDTEAFF. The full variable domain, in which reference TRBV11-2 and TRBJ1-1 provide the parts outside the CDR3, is EAGVAQSPRYKIIEKRQSVAFWCNPISGHATLYWYQQILGQGPKLLIQFQNNGVVDDSQLPKDRFSAERLKGVDSTLKIQPAKLEDSAVYLCASSPTGVRYDTEAFFGQGTRLTVV.

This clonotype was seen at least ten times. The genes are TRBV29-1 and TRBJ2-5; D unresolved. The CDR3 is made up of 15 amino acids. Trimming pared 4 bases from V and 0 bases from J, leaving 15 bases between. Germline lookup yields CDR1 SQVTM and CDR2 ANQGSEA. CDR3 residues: CSVVPVWQDQETQYF. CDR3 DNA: TGCAGCGTTGTACCTGTATGGCAAGACCAAGAGACCCAGTACTTC. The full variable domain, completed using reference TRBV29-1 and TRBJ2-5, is SAVISQKPSRDICQRGTSLTIQCQVDSQVTMMFWYRQQPGQSLTLIATANQGSEATYESGFVIDKFPISRPNLTFSTLTVSNMSPEDSSIYLCSVVPVWQDQETQYFGPGTRLLVL.

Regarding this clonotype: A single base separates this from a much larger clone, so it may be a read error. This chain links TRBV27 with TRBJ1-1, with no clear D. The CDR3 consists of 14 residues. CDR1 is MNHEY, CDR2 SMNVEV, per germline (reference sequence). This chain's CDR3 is CTSSFHSMNTEAFF. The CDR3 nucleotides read TGTACCAGCAGTTTCCACAGCATGAACACTGAAGCTTTCTTT.

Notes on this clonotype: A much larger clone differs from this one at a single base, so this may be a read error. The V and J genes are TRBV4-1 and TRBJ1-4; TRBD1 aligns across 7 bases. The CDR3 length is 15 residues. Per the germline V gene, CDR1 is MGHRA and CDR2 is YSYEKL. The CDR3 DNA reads TGCGCCAGCAGATCCACAGGGGCAGCCGCTGAAAAACCGTTTTTT. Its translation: CASRSTGAAAEKPFF.

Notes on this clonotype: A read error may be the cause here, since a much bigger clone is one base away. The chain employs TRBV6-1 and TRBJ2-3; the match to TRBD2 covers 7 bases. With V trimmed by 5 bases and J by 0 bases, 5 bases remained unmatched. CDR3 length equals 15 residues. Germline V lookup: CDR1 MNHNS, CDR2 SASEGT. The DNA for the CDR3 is TGTGCCAGCAGTATGCATAGCGGGAGCACAGATACGCAGTATTTT. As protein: CASSMHSGSTDTQYF.

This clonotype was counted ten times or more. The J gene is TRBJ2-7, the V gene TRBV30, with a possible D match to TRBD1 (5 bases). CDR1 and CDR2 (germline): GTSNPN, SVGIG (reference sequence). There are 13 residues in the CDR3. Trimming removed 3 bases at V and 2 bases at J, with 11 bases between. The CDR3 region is CAWSLDRTYEQYF. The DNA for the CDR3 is TGTGCCTGGAGCCTCGACAGAACCTACGAGCAGTACTTC.

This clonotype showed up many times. The CDR3, as DNA: TGTGCCAGCAGCTTAGCGCTGGCCAGGACGTCTGAAAAACTGTTTTTT. Residues: CASSLALARTSEKLFF. This chain joins TRBV7-9 and TRBJ1-4; D is ambiguous. The CDR3 has 16 residues. Deletions cut 0 bases from V and 7 bases from J, with 15 bases between. CDR1 is SEHNR, CDR2 FQNEAQ, per germline (reference sequence).

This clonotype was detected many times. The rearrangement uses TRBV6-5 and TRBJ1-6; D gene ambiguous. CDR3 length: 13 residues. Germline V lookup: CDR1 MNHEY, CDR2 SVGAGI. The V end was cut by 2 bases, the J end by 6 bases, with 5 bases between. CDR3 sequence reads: CASSYRSNSPLHF. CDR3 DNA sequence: TGTGCCAGCAGTTACAGGAGTAATTCACCCCTCCACTTT.

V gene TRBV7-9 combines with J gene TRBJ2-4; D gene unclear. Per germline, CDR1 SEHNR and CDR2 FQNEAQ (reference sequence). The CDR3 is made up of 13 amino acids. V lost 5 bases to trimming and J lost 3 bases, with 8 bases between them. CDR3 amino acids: CASSLVIKNIQYF. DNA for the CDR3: TGTGCCAGCAGCCTGGTGATCAAAAACATTCAGTACTTC.

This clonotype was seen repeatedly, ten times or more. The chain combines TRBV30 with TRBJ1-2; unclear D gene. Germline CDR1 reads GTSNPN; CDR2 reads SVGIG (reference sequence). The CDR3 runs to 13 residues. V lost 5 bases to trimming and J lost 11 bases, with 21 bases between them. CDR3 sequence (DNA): TGTGCCTGGGACAAAATCCCACCTCATGAGTACACCTTC. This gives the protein CAWDKIPPHEYTF.

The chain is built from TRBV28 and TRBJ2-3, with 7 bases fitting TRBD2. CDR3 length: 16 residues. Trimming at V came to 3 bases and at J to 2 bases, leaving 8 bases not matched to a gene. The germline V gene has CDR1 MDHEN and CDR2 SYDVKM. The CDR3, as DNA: TGTGCCAGCAGTTTTCGGGGGGTGATCGACACAGATACGCAGTATTTT. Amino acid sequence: CASSFRGVIDTDTQYF.

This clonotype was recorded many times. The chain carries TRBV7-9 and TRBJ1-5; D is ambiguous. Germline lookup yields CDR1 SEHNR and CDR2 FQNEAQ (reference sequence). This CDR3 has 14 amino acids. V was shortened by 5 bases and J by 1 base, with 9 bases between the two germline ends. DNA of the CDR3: TGTGCCAGCAGCATCGGACGGAGCAATCAGCCCCAGCATTTT. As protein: CASSIGRSNQPQHF.

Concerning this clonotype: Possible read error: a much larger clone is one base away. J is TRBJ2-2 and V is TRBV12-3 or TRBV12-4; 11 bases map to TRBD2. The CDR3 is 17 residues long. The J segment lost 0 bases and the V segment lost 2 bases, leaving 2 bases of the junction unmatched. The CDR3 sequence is CASSLQTSGTNTGELFF. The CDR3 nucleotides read TGTGCCAGCAGTTTACAGACTAGCGGGACGAACACCGGGGAGCTGTTTTTT.

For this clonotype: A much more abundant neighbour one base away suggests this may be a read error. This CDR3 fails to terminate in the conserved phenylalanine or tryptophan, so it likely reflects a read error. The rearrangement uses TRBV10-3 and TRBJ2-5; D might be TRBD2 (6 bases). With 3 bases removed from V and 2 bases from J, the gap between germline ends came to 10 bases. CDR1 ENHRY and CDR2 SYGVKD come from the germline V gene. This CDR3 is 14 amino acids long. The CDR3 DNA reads TGTGCCATCAGTGAAGCGGGTGAACAAGAGACCCAGTACTTG. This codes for CAISEAGEQETQYL.